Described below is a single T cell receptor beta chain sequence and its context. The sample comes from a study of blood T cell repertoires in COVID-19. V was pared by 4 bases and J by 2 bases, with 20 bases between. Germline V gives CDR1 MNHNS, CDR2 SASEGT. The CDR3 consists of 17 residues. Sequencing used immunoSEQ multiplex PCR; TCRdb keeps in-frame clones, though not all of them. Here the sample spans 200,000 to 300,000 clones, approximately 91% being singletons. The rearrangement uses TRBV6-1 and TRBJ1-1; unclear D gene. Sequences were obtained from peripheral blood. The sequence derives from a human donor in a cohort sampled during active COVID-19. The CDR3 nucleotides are TGTGCCAGCAGTGGACCCCCTGGAGGGAGGCCTAACACTGAAGCTTTCTTT. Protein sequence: CASSGPPGGRPNTEAFF.